The 9 T cell receptor beta chains below come from one sample, sequenced in a study of siplizumab effects on memory and regulatory T cells. Produced via immunoSEQ multiplex PCR; TCRdb's table is partial and in-frame only. The sample gives more than 85,000 clones, about 90% of which show up once; 1% to 1.3% is in the top ten. Source material: CD4+ T cells sorted from blood. These receptors all stem from a human donor in good health.

This chain connects TRBV7-9 to TRBJ2-1, with TRBD2 identical over 16 bases. Germline V CDR1 and CDR2: SEHNR, FQNEAQ (reference sequence). The CDR3 spans 17 residues. After removal of 7 bases from V and 8 bases from J, the junction contained 11 bases not matched to a gene. The CDR3 nucleotides are TGTGCCAGCAACTTCCGAACGGGACTAGCGGGGGGGGATGAGCAGTTCTTC. It encodes CASNFRTGLAGGDEQFF.

The CDR3 DNA follows: TGTGCCAGCAGCTTGGTGGGGAGTTATGGCTACACCTTC. This sequence encodes CASSLVGSYGYTF. This chain connects TRBV5-6 to TRBJ1-2, with no clear D. Per the germline V gene, CDR1 is SGHDT and CDR2 is YYEEEE. Between the trimmed V and J ends, which lost 0 bases and 5 bases, there was a span of 8 bases. The CDR3 loop spans 13 amino acids.

The chain employs TRBV6-5 and TRBJ2-1; 9 nucleotides agree with TRBD1. The CDR3 sequence is 15 residues long. Trimming cost V 5 bases and J 6 bases; bases outside gene matches: 8. Germline-derived CDR1 and CDR2 are MNHEY and SVGAGI. The CDR3 nucleotides read TGTGCCAGCAGTCCACAGGGGGCGAGGCTCAATGAGCAGTTCTTC. It encodes CASSPQGARLNEQFF.

This clone occurred once. The gene calls are TRBV29-1 and TRBJ1-2; D not certain. The CDR3 sequence is 14 residues long. V was shortened by 3 bases and J by 4 bases, with 15 bases between the two germline ends. Germline CDR1 is SQVTM and CDR2 is ANQGSEA. CDR3 nucleotide sequence: TGCAGCGTTGATTCGGCCGAAAACCCCTATGGCTACACCTTC. As protein: CSVDSAENPYGYTF.

J is TRBJ1-1 and V is TRBV18; 8 bases fit TRBD1. The CDR3 contains 13 residues. V shed 4 bases, J shed 4 bases, and the junction held 2 bases outside the gene matches. Per germline, CDR1 KGHSH and CDR2 LQKENI. This chain's CDR3 is CASSRQGTTEAFF. CDR3 nucleotides: TGTGCCAGCTCACGACAGGGGACCACTGAAGCTTTCTTT. The whole variable domain, remainder taken from reference TRBV18 and TRBJ1-1, is NAGVMQNPRHLVRRRGQEARLRCSPMKGHSHVYWYRQLPEEGLKFMVYLQKENIIDESGMPKERFSAEFPKEGPSILRIQQVVRGDSAAYFCASSRQGTTEAFFGQGTRLTVV.

The rearrangement joins TRBV5-1 to TRBJ2-5, with no clear D. Trimming removed 1 base at V and 5 bases at J, with 9 bases between. CDR1 is SGHRS and CDR2 is YFSETQ in the germline V gene. There are 13 residues in the CDR3. In DNA form, the CDR3 reads TGCGCCAGCAGCTTGTTTGCCAGGGAGACCCAGTACTTC. It is translated as CASSLFARETQYF.

The chain uses TRBV19 and TRBJ2-3; TRBD2 agrees at 10 bases. With V trimmed by 9 bases and J by 5 bases, 14 bases remained unmatched. CDR1 LNHDA and CDR2 SQIVND come from the germline V gene (reference sequence). There are 16 residues in the CDR3. The CDR3 coding sequence is TGTGCCAGCAGAAGCGGGAGGGCCAGCCTCGAAGATACGCAGTATTTT. It encodes CASRSGRASLEDTQYF.

V is TRBV7-3 and J is TRBJ2-5; tentative D call: TRBD1 (5 bases). With 5 bases removed from V and 1 base from J, the gap between germline ends came to 8 bases. Germline lookup yields CDR1 SGHTA and CDR2 FQGTGA. This CDR3 is 13 amino acids long. The CDR3 here is CASSAGSQETQYF. CDR3 bases: TGTGCCAGCAGCGCAGGGTCCCAAGAGACCCAGTACTTC.

J is TRBJ2-1 and V is TRBV28; the D gene is possibly TRBD2 (6 bases). The CDR3 totals 15 residues. The V end lost 9 bases, the J end lost 7 bases, and 22 bases lay between the germline ends. Germline CDR1 and CDR2: MDHEN and SYDVKM. CDR3 residues: CASRPGGGPTNEQFF. The CDR3 DNA reads as TGTGCCAGTCGGCCAGGCGGAGGGCCGACTAATGAGCAGTTCTTC. The full variable domain, rest sourced from reference TRBV28 and TRBJ2-1, is DVKVTQSSRYLVKRTGEKVFLECVQDMDHENMFWYRQDPGLGLRLIYFSYDVKMKEKGDIPEGYSVSREKKERFSLILESASTNQTSMYLCASRPGGGPTNEQFFGPGTRLTVL.